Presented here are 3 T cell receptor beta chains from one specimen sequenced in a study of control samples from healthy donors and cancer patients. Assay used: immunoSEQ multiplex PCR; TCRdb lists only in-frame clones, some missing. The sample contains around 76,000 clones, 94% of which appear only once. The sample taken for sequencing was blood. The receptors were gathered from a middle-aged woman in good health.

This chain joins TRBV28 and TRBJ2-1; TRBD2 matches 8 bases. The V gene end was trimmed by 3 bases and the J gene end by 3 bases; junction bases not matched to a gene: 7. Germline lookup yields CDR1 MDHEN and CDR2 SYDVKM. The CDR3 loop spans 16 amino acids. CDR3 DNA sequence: TGTGCCAGCAGTTTTACCCGGGGGGGCCTCTACAATGAGCAGTTCTTC. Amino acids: CASSFTRGGLYNEQFF.

CDR3 region: CAWSDGGLEAFF. CDR3 nucleotide sequence: TGTGCCTGGAGTGATGGGGGGCTTGAAGCTTTCTTT. The chain employs TRBV30 and TRBJ1-1, with TRBD1 as a possible D gene (6 bases). Germline V CDR1 and CDR2: GTSNPN, SVGIG (reference sequence). The CDR3 is 12 residues long. V dropped 1 base and J dropped 7 bases, with 10 bases sitting between them.

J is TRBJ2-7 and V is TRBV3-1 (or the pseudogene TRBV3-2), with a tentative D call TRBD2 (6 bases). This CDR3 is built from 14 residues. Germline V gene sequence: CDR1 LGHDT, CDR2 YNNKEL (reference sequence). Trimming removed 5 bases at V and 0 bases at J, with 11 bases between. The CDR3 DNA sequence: TGTGCCAGCAGCATCACGGGGGACTCCTACGAGCAGTACTTC. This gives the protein CASSITGDSYEQYF.